Listed below are T cell receptor beta chains from one sample, sequenced in a study of regulatory and conventional T cells in RAG deficiency. Profiling relied on immunoSEQ multiplex PCR, and the TCRdb table lists in-frame clones only, not all of them. The repertoire holds around 25,000 clones, around 97% seen once, with about 1.2% in the top ten. This same sample was also taken into another study, of regulatory T cells.

Sample: CD25- CD4+ T cells sorted from blood. The receptor set was obtained from a human donor in good health. CDR3s include the opening cysteine and the closing phenylalanine or tryptophan. The order of the fields is V gene, D gene, clone size, CDR3 length, CDR3 protein. A D gene is named only where the DNA matches it firmly. The size of a clone is reported for some rows only, either as once, few or many, or as a class for expanded clones.

>TRBV2|-|-|15
CATQAEVVSGEKLFF
>TRBV20-1|TRBD1|-|11
CSAGTGNGYTF
>TRBV5-1|-|-|14
CASSLRQGWDGYTF
>TRBV28|-|-|15
CASSLWGGSGNTIYF
>TRBV6-6|-|-|16
CASSYGPGTTNYGYTF
>TRBV9|TRBD2|-|17
CASSPRLLAGVTGELFF
>TRBV15|-|-|15
CATSINSNPNEKLFF
>TRBV10-2|-|-|12
CASRTAGNTIYF
>TRBV6-5|-|-|14
CASKGGGVNEKLFF
>TRBV5-1|-|-|14
CASSLNRGGETQYF
>TRBV15|-|-|17
CATSRDRGGYSNQPQHF
>TRBV5-1|-|few|15
CASSLVGGLTDTQYF
>TRBV5-4|TRBD1|-|15
CASSLGQGRGTEAFF
>TRBV6-5|-|once|11
CAPRRRSGYTF
>TRBV2|TRBD1|-|15
CASKTQGAVGEKLFF
>TRBV7-6|-|-|13
CASSPLGKYEQYF
>TRBV5-1|-|-|16
CASSLGPSSGANVLTF
>TRBV15|TRBD2|-|15
CATSRDSGGPGEQYF
>TRBV19|-|-|19
CASSTVFTPGHRRSYEQYF
>TRBV6-1|-|-|15
CASSDSGRANTEAFF
>TRBV18|-|-|16
CASSHTTGNSNQPQHF
>TRBV27|-|-|13
CASGRTDNYGYTF
>TRBV2|-|once|14
CASNISPDGYGYTF
>TRBV29-1|-|-|15
CSVDPWGDRSDGYTF
>TRBV6-1|-|-|13
CASPRDSGNTIYF
>TRBV14|TRBD1|once|19
CASSSRILQGVSGANVLTF
>TRBV4-3|TRBD1|-|17
CASSQDGSVGTGAKLFF
>TRBV2|-|-|15
CASRSTDSYNSPLHF
>TRBV6-1|-|once|17
CASSGRTGGLSNQPQHF
>TRBV7-2|-|-|18
CASSLGRSRGSYNSPLHF
>TRBV5-1|TRBD1|-|13
CASSGTGNYEQYF
>TRBV25-1|-|-|13
CASGDWGDAEAFF
>TRBV30|TRBD1|-|19
CAWSVGDSSPWSSGNTIYF